This TCR beta chain was captured in a study of memory CD4+ T cells and cytomegalovirus serostatus. Overall study: This sample comes from healthy Belgian adults, roughly nine CMV seropositive, 20 to 25 seronegative.

Methods used by the authors: After removing out-of-frame reads, around 2 million distinct TCRbeta sequences remained. Produced via immunoSEQ multiplex PCR; TCRdb's table is partial and in-frame only. The V and J calls and clone size are taken from that table; D and trimming were inferred from the DNA. Counted here are about 59,000 clones, around 82% occurring once; the ten biggest clones make up almost 0.55%. V gave up 6 bases and J gave up 3 bases; unmatched junction bases: 6. The CDR3 totals 15 residues. Germline CDR1 reads MDHEN; CDR2 reads SYDVKM. Single viable CD3+CD4+CD8-CD45RO+ cells were sorted as the memory CD4+ T cells. Serostatus was set by detecting CMV pp150, pp28, p38, p52 IgG. Positive selection with CD4 microbeads enriched total CD4+ T cells.

Material: memory CD4+ T cells from blood. This chain links TRBV28 with TRBJ2-1, with 9 bases that match TRBD2. The clonotype comes from an adult in good health and CMV-seronegative. Some clones in this sample may be carry-over from other donors' samples. CDR3 in DNA: TGTGCCAGCAGCCTTGCACTAGCGGGCTACAATGAGCAGTTCTTC. Amino acid sequence: CASSLALAGYNEQFF.